A selection of T cell receptor beta chains follows, all from one sample in a study of T cell repertoires in cytomegalovirus infection. TCRdb reprocessed the reads via MiXCR and lists one record per CDR3 protein. The data contain 900,000 to 950,000 distinct CDR3 sequences, approximately 31% of them singletons. The antigens these receptors bind are not known. This material consisted of cultured CD8+ T cells from PBMCs, taken from culture after CMV antigen stimulation. The receptors shown here come from a human donor in good health (CMV status not recorded). Some clones in this sample may be carry-over from other donors' samples. CDR3s include the opening cysteine and the closing phenylalanine or tryptophan. Fields, in order: clone size, V gene, D gene, J gene, CDR3 DNA, CDR3 protein. A D gene is named only where the DNA matches it firmly. The size field is filled for only some rows; it gives once, few, many or a size class.

NA	TRBV5-1	NA	TRBJ2-1	TGCGCCAGTAGGGCTAGGGGGAGCGACTACAATGAGCAGTTCTTC	CASRARGSDYNEQFF
NA	TRBV15	NA	TRBJ2-3	TGTGCCACCAGCAGAGATCCCACAGATACGCAGTATTTT	CATSRDPTDTQYF
NA	TRBV14	TRBD1	TRBJ1-6	TGTGCCACCATCAACAGGGGCTCGCTATCTAATTCACCCCTCCACTTT	CATINRGSLSNSPLHF
NA	TRBV18	TRBD1	TRBJ2-3	TGTGCCAGCTCACCACCGGACAGGATTAGCACAGATACGCAGTATTTT	CASSPPDRISTDTQYF
NA	TRBV10-3	NA	TRBJ2-5	TGTGCCATCAGTGACCGGGACGGTGAAGAGACCCAGTACTTC	CAISDRDGEETQYF
NA	TRBV24-1	NA	TRBJ1-2	TGTGCCACCAGTGATCATCAGGCGACTGATGGCTACACCTTC	CATSDHQATDGYTF
NA	TRBV27	NA	TRBJ1-5	TGTGCCAGCAGTTTTGGGGGGATGACCAATCAGCCCCAGCATTTT	CASSFGGMTNQPQHF
NA	TRBV6-6	NA	TRBJ2-3	TGTGCCAGCAGTGAGGGTCTGAATACGCAGTATTTT	CASSEGLNTQYF
few	TRBV12-3/TRBV12-4	NA	TRBJ1-2	TGTGCCAGCAGTTTTGCCAGGGGTGGCTACACCTTC	CASSFARGGYTF
NA	TRBV6-6	NA	TRBJ1-3	TGTGCCAGCAGTTACGGTCGGGAGAGCTCTGGAAACACCATATATTTT	CASSYGRESSGNTIYF
many	TRBV7-6	NA	TRBJ2-1	TGTGCCAGCAGCTTAGCAGCACACGGTGGCAGGGAGCAGTTCTTC	CASSLAAHGGREQFF
NA	TRBV5-1	NA	TRBJ1-1	TGCGCCAGCAGCTTGGGGAGATCTCCATCGAAGAACACTGAAGCTTTCTTT	CASSLGRSPSKNTEAFF
many	TRBV7-8	TRBD1	TRBJ1-4	TGTGCCAGCAGCCCCCGGACAGGGGACGTTAATGAAAAACTGTTTTTT	CASSPRTGDVNEKLFF
NA	TRBV5-6	NA	TRBJ1-5	TGTGCCAGCAAGCCGGTTTGGGTTCTCCCCGCTAGCAATCAGCCCCAGCATTTT	CASKPVWVLPASNQPQHF
few	TRBV10-3	NA	TRBJ1-5	TGTGCCATCAGTGTAGAGGCCCGAGGAGTGGGGGCTGATCAGCCCCAGCATTTT	CAISVEARGVGADQPQHF
once	TRBV4-1	NA	TRBJ1-6	TGCGCCAGCAGTCAGTACCCTGTCGACGGCTATAATTCACCCCTCCACTTT	CASSQYPVDGYNSPLHF
many	TRBV28	NA	TRBJ2-3	TGTGCCAGCAGTTTTTCAAGGAGCACAGATACGCAGTATTTT	CASSFSRSTDTQYF
many	TRBV6-1	TRBD2	TRBJ2-1	TGTGCCAGCATCCTAGCGGGGGTTACCTACAATGAGCAGTTCTTC	CASILAGVTYNEQFF
many	TRBV7-8	NA	TRBJ2-2	TGTGCCAGCAAGGACAGCGGGGAGCTGTTTTTT	CASKDSGELFF
few	TRBV11-1	NA	TRBJ2-2	TGTGCCAGCAGACAGGGCCACACCGGGGAGCTGTTTTTT	CASRQGHTGELFF
NA	TRBV19	TRBD1	TRBJ2-7	TGTGCCAGTAGTAACCGGGACAGGGGACTCGAGCAGTACTTC	CASSNRDRGLEQYF
NA	TRBV20-1	NA	TRBJ1-2	TGCAGTGCTAGAGATAGTCCCCACTATGGCTACACCTTC	CSARDSPHYGYTF
many	TRBV7-8	NA	TRBJ2-2	TGTGCCAGCAGCTTGAACGGGGAGAAGCTGTTTTTT	CASSLNGEKLFF
few	TRBV27	TRBD1	TRBJ1-1	TGTGCCAGCAGTTCCGACAGGGGGCCGGGTAAAGCTTTCTTT	CASSSDRGPGKAFF
NA	TRBV25-1	NA	TRBJ2-1	TGTGCCAGCAGTGGGGGGTTGAAGTATACCTACAATGAGCAGTTCTTC	CASSGGLKYTYNEQFF
few	TRBV7-6	NA	TRBJ1-6	TGTGCCAGCAGCTTATATAGCTCCTATAATTCACCCCTCCACTTT	CASSLYSSYNSPLHF